This TCR beta chain emerged from a study of somatic mutations in cytotoxic T cells in rheumatoid arthritis. For the study at large: Several of the V beta antibody-stained T-cell populations were flow-sorted at nearly 100% purity; V beta1+ cells were among them and were sequenced for TCRB. Study observations and caveats: For about an eighth of the roughly 60 patients, a single CD8+ clone accounted for more than 20% of CD8+ cells. Unknown were the antigen targets of the expanded CD8+ clones.

As to this clone: Its matching antigen is unknown.

Produced via immunoSEQ multiplex PCR; TCRdb's table is partial and in-frame only. The sample contains some 7,300 clones, around 80% of which appear only once. CDR1 and CDR2 (germline): SGDLS, YYNGEE. The length of the CDR3 is 16 residues. V lost 3 bases, J lost 1 base, and 9 bases stayed unmatched. Healthy control subjects consisted of blood donors (median age about 50 years, range about 21-80; 55% female). Sequenced material: CD8+ T cells sorted from blood. The chain joins TRBV9 to TRBJ2-5; 7 positions match TRBD2. This TCR came from a woman aged 60 to 75 in good health. The CDR3, as DNA: TGTGCCAGCAGCGAGGGCAGCGGGACGTCCCAAGAGACCCAGTACTTC. Protein sequence: CASSEGSGTSQETQYF.